The rows below give T cell receptor beta chains drawn from one sample of a study of cytomegalovirus exposure and HLA in healthy donors. The table came from immunoSEQ multiplex PCR; TCRdb's copy has only in-frame clones and leaves some out. Of about 140,000 clones listed, 76% were seen once; the top ten hold over 2.5%. Sequencing used PBMCs. These TCRs come from a man in his forties in good health and CMV-seronegative. The CDR3 runs from the conserved cysteine through the conserved F or W. A D gene is named only where the DNA matches it firmly. Clone size, where shown, is once, few, many, or a class for clones that have expanded.

D gene,V gene,clone size,J gene,CDR3 protein,CDR3 DNA
-,TRBV4-3,-,TRBJ2-7,CASSHLSGNEQYF,TGCGCCAGCAGCCACCTTTCGGGGAACGAGCAGTACTTC
TRBD1,TRBV6-6,-,TRBJ2-5,CASSYSWTGDSGTQYF,TGTGCCAGCAGTTACTCATGGACAGGGGACAGCGGGACCCAGTACTTC
TRBD1,TRBV13,-,TRBJ2-7,CATGRTGGGSYEQYF,TGTGCCACGGGGAGGACAGGGGGCGGCTCCTACGAGCAGTACTTC
TRBD2,TRBV7-2,-,TRBJ2-1,CASSQTGTILDEQFF,TGTGCCAGCAGCCAAACCGGGACTATTCTGGATGAGCAGTTCTTC
-,TRBV14,once,TRBJ2-7,CASSPLLSVQYF,TGTGCCAGCAGCCCCCTGTTGTCTGTGCAGTACTTC
-,TRBV30,-,TRBJ1-5,CAWSTQTGGPYQPQHF,TGTGCCTGGAGTACCCAAACGGGGGGGCCTTATCAGCCCCAGCATTTT
TRBD1,TRBV6-6,-,TRBJ1-2,CASSYSGPQGPYGYTF,TGTGCCAGCAGTTACTCTGGCCCACAGGGGCCCTATGGCTACACCTTC
-,TRBV6-6,-,TRBJ1-1,CASSYIRENTEAFF,TGTGCCAGCAGTTACATACGCGAGAACACTGAAGCTTTCTTT
-,TRBV18,-,TRBJ1-2,CASSPPPGQGWVYGYTF,TGTGCCAGCTCACCGCCCCCCGGCCAGGGTTGGGTCTATGGCTACACCTTC
-,TRBV18,-,TRBJ1-1,CASSPDAGDTEAFF,TGTGCCAGCTCACCAGATGCAGGGGACACTGAAGCTTTCTTT
TRBD2,TRBV7-8,-,TRBJ2-1,CASSLFSAGGGNEQFF,TGTGCCAGCAGCTTATTCTCAGCGGGAGGGGGGAATGAGCAGTTCTTC
-,TRBV11-2,-,TRBJ2-7,CASSPHAVSYEQYF,TGTGCCAGCAGCCCCCACGCAGTCTCCTACGAGCAGTACTTC
-,TRBV19,-,TRBJ1-5,CASSIGGARNQPQHF,TGTGCCAGTAGTATAGGGGGCGCGAGGAATCAGCCCCAGCATTTT
TRBD1,TRBV7-2,-,TRBJ2-7,CASSKSGTGVYEQYF,TGTGCCAGCTCCAAAAGTGGGACAGGTGTCTACGAGCAGTACTTC
TRBD1,TRBV5-1,-,TRBJ2-2,CASSLGGFGTGPNTGELFF,TGCGCCAGCAGCTTGGGAGGTTTTGGGACAGGGCCGAACACCGGGGAGCTGTTTTTT
-,TRBV7-2,-,TRBJ1-6,CASSRTTGITPGLSPLHF,TGTGCCAGCAGCCGTACGACAGGTATAACCCCGGGCCTTTCACCCCTCCACTTT
TRBD1,TRBV2,-,TRBJ2-7,CASRTGTGANEQYF,TGTGCCAGCAGGACCGGGACAGGGGCCAACGAGCAGTACTTC
-,TRBV7-6,-,TRBJ2-6,CASSLYSGANVLTF,TGTGCCAGCAGTCTCTACTCTGGGGCCAACGTCCTGACTTTC
-,TRBV4-3,-,TRBJ2-1,CASSQDFPSSYNEQFF,TGCGCCAGCAGCCAAGATTTCCCGAGCTCCTACAATGAGCAGTTCTTC
TRBD1,TRBV6-5,few,TRBJ1-4,CASSDRGANEKLFF,TGTGCCAGCAGTGACAGGGGAGCTAATGAAAAACTGTTTTTT